The 29 T cell receptor beta chains reported below all come from one sample, sequenced in a study of post-analysis software for immune sequencing data. Study results and caveats: In patients, about five TRBV segments were more frequent than in controls, with TRBV5-6, TRBV5-1 and TRBV20-1 among them.

Each TCR beta cDNA library carried unique molecular identifiers. TCRdb called the PCR reads again in MiXCR, with one record for every CDR3 protein. Among 550,000 to 700,000 distinct CDR3 sequences listed, 44% were seen once. Their antigens are not known. The sample taken for sequencing was blood. Every receptor here comes from a girl aged 10-17 years with multiple sclerosis.

The genes are TRBV10-3 and TRBJ2-5; TRBD1 or TRBD2 may be the D gene (5 bases each). The CDR3 runs 14 residues. Trimming left V 0 bases short and J 11 bases short, with 16 bases between. CDR1 is ENHRY, CDR2 SYGVKD, per germline. CDR3 region: CAISESSGGREQYF. In DNA form, the CDR3 reads TGTGCCATCAGTGAGTCGTCTGGGGGACGTGAGCAGTACTTC.

The chain combines TRBV6-5 with TRBJ2-1; 12 bases agree with TRBD2. V lost 5 bases to trimming and J lost 9 bases; unmatched junction nucleotides: 8. The CDR3 sequence is 15 residues long. In germline, CDR1 is MNHEY, CDR2 SVGAGI. The DNA of the CDR3 is TGTGCCAGCAGTGCCCAGGGACTAGCGGGTCCTGAGCAGTTCTTC. This codes for CASSAQGLAGPEQFF.

V usage is TRBV10-3 and J usage is TRBJ2-6; weak D call: TRBD1 (5 bases). Trimming cost V 6 bases and J 0 bases, with 18 bases left between them. The CDR3 covers 18 residues. From germline, CDR1 is ENHRY and CDR2 SYGVKD. CDR3 protein: CAISHLGLTGSGANVLTF. Written as DNA, the CDR3 is TGTGCCATCAGCCACCTGGGGCTAACCGGCTCTGGGGCCAACGTCCTGACTTTC.

The J gene is TRBJ2-4, the V gene TRBV6-6, with 10 bases aligning to TRBD2. The J call is uncertain, as TRBJ2-5 better fits the DNA end. CDR1 is MNHNY and CDR2 is SVGAGI in the germline V gene (reference sequence). CDR3 length: 16 residues. The CDR3 DNA follows: TGTGCCAGCAAGTCGGCCCTAGCGGGAGCCCAAGAGACCCAGTACTTC. Its translation: CASKSALAGAQETQYF.

V and J are TRBV20-1 and TRBJ2-3; 13 positions agree with TRBD2. CDR1 DFQATT and CDR2 SNEGSKA come from the germline V gene (reference sequence). The junction had 11 bases not matched to a gene; V was cut back by 0 bases and J by 5 bases. CDR3 size: 18 residues. The CDR3 protein is CSARETFRTSGGGDTQYF. The CDR3 region has the DNA TGCAGTGCTAGAGAAACCTTCCGGACTAGCGGGGGTGGAGATACGCAGTATTTT.

This clonotype was detected a few times. This chain uses TRBV18 with TRBJ2-1; 8 bases agree with TRBD1. The CDR3 consists of 16 residues. Trimming cost V 2 bases and J 0 bases; bases outside gene matches: 3. CDR1 is KGHSH, CDR2 LQKENI, per germline. DNA of the CDR3: TGTGCCAGCTCACCATGGGACAGGAGCTCCTACAATGAGCAGTTCTTC. It is translated as CASSPWDRSSYNEQFF.

This chain joins TRBV10-1 and TRBJ2-2; D uncertain. V was cut by 3 bases and J by 7 bases, with 12 bases left in between. Per the germline V gene, CDR1 is WNHNN and CDR2 is SYGVQD (reference sequence). The CDR3 consists of 14 residues. The chain's CDR3 is CASSDSWEFGELFF. The CDR3 nucleotides are TGCGCCAGCAGTGATAGTTGGGAATTCGGGGAGCTGTTTTTT.

The chain uses TRBV11-2 and TRBJ2-2; 9 nucleotides agree with TRBD2. Germline values: CDR1 SGHAT, CDR2 FQNNGV. The CDR3 is 16 amino acids. After removal of 5 bases from V and 0 bases from J, the junction contained 4 bases not matched to a gene. CDR3 loop: CASSLSGGPNTGELFF. The CDR3 DNA is TGTGCCAGCAGCCTTAGCGGGGGTCCGAACACCGGGGAGCTGTTTTTT.

This chain links TRBV20-1 with TRBJ2-1; 8 nucleotides align to TRBD2. Germline lookup yields CDR1 DFQATT and CDR2 SNEGSKA (reference sequence). The CDR3 is 15 residues long. Trimming took 1 base from V and 12 from J; bases not matched to a gene: 14. In nucleotides, the CDR3 is TGCAGTGCTAGAGCTTCGGGAGGGCCCGGTGAGGGGCAGTTCTTC. Protein sequence: CSARASGGPGEGQFF.

The V call is TRBV20-1, the J call TRBJ2-3; D is possibly TRBD1 (6 bases). The germline CDR1 and CDR2 sequences are DFQATT and SNEGSKA (reference sequence). Trimming took 5 bases from V and 1 from J, leaving 19 bases between them. There are 16 residues in the CDR3. The CDR3 region is CSAAHSGPGGTDTQYF. DNA of the CDR3: TGCAGTGCTGCACATTCAGGACCAGGGGGCACAGATACGCAGTATTTT.

This clonotype was counted between two and nine times. The chain combines TRBV29-1 with TRBJ2-1, with D perhaps TRBD1 (6 bases). V gave up 7 bases and J gave up 3 bases, with 13 bases separating them. Germline V gene data show CDR1 as SQVTM and CDR2 as ANQGSEA. The CDR3 spans 13 residues. The CDR3 spells CSAQDSNYNEQFF. CDR3 DNA: TGCAGCGCCCAGGACAGCAACTACAATGAGCAGTTCTTC.

This clonotype was counted between two and nine times. The chain has TRBV6-1 and TRBJ2-3; 8 positions agree with TRBD2. With 1 base clipped from V and 4 bases from J, the junction kept 4 bases outside the gene matches. The CDR3 is 15 residues long. Germline lookup yields CDR1 MNHNS and CDR2 SASEGT. CDR3 protein: CASSEGAGESDTQYF. CDR3 nucleotide sequence: TGTGCCAGCAGTGAAGGAGCGGGAGAATCAGATACGCAGTATTTT.

The V call is TRBV20-1, the J call TRBJ2-5, with D hard to call. The germline V and J ends were trimmed by 3 bases and 0 bases, with 8 bases remaining between them. CDR1 is DFQATT and CDR2 is SNEGSKA in the germline V gene (reference sequence). This CDR3 is built from 13 residues. The CDR3 coding sequence is TGCAGTGCTAGGGGCCGAAACCAAGAGACCCAGTACTTC. Protein sequence: CSARGRNQETQYF.

This clonotype occurred once. One end of the junction is discordant with germline, which a read error may explain. The V and J genes are TRBV5-5 and TRBJ2-2, with a tentative D call TRBD2 (6 bases). CDR3 size: 14 residues. CDR1 and CDR2 from the germline V gene are SGHKS and YYEKEE (reference sequence). The CDR3 sequence is CASRWDLNTGEPFF. In DNA, the CDR3 is TGTGCCAGCAGATGGGACTTAAACACCGGGGAGCCGTTTTTT. Full variable domain (outside the CDR3, taken from reference TRBV5-5 and TRBJ2-2): DAGVTQSPTHLIKTRGQQVTLRCSPISGHKSVSWYQQVLGQGPQFIFQYYEKEERGRGNFPDRFSARQFPNYSSELNVNALLLGDSALYLCASRWDLNTGEPFFGEGSRLTVL.

This clonotype was counted a few times. CDR3 residues: CSAPVGTGANQPQHF. The CDR3 coding sequence is TGCAGTGCCCCGGTCGGGACAGGGGCCAATCAGCCCCAGCATTTT. V gene TRBV20-1 combines with J gene TRBJ1-5; 10 bases agree with TRBD1. The CDR3 is made up of 15 amino acids. Germline loops: CDR1 DFQATT, CDR2 SNEGSKA (reference sequence). After removal of 6 bases from V and 3 bases from J, the junction contained 8 bases not matched to a gene.

The chain carries TRBV10-3 and TRBJ2-1; 12 positions agree with TRBD2. The junction had 4 bases not matched to a gene; V was cut back by 6 bases and J by 10 bases. The length of the CDR3 is 13 residues. Germline V gives CDR1 ENHRY, CDR2 SYGVKD. As DNA, the CDR3 is TGTGCCATCAGAGGACTAGCGGGGCAAGAGCAGTTCTTC. Translating gives CAIRGLAGQEQFF.

J is TRBJ1-6 and V is TRBV6-6, with D hard to call. Trimming took off 6 bases at V and 7 bases at J, with 4 bases between the two ends. The CDR3 contains 11 residues. CDR1 is MNHNY and CDR2 is SVGAGI in the germline V gene (reference sequence). The CDR3 nucleotides are TGTGCCAGCAGGTTAAATTCACCCCTCCACTTT. As protein: CASRLNSPLHF.

This clonotype came up a few times. This chain uses TRBV20-1 with TRBJ2-1, with D perhaps matching TRBD2 (6 bases). The CDR3 is made up of 13 amino acids. Germline V gene lookup returns CDR1 DFQATT and CDR2 SNEGSKA (reference sequence). Trimming shortened V by 7 bases and J by 4 bases, and 14 bases separated the two germline ends. The CDR3 here is CSGASATYNEQFF. The CDR3 nucleotides are TGCAGTGGGGCTAGCGCGACTTACAATGAGCAGTTCTTC.

As concerns this clonotype: The junction departs from germline at one end; a sequencing error may be responsible. This chain joins TRBV7-7 and TRBJ2-1, with TRBD2 matching 8 bases. This CDR3 has 15 residues. Germline CDR1 is SSHAT and CDR2 is FNYEAQ (reference sequence). CDR3 in amino acids: CASSLALADNNEQFF. The CDR3 DNA reads TGTGCTAGCAGCTTAGCACTAGCGGACAACAATGAGCAGTTCTTC.

The J gene is TRBJ2-6, the V gene TRBV10-3, with D possibly matching TRBD1 (6 bases). Germline V gives CDR1 ENHRY, CDR2 SYGVKD. Trimming cost V 4 bases and J 1 base, with 17 bases left between them. The CDR3 contains 18 residues. The CDR3 DNA reads TGTGCCATCAGTGGAGACAGGTTAGACTTTTCTGGGGCCAACGTCCTGACTTTC. Encoded protein: CAISGDRLDFSGANVLTF.

This clonotype occurred many times. J is TRBJ1-2 and V is TRBV12-3 or TRBV12-4; D uncertain. CDR3 length equals 12 residues. V gave up 3 bases and J gave up 3 bases, with 5 bases separating them. This CDR3 is CASSLADYGYTF. CDR3 nucleotides: TGTGCCAGCAGTTTGGCAGACTATGGCTACACCTTC.

This clonotype has a handful of counts. The chain has TRBV6-4 and TRBJ2-1, with 8 bases aligning to TRBD2. Trimming cost V 4 bases and J 8 bases; bases outside gene matches: 4. CDR1 is MRHNA, CDR2 SNTAGT, per germline. This CDR3 is 13 amino acids long. CDR3: CASSGTSKDEQFF. CDR3 bases: TGTGCCAGCAGTGGGACTAGCAAGGATGAGCAGTTCTTC.

This sequence joins TRBV11-3 and TRBJ2-6, with a weak D call TRBD2 (7 bases). V lost 1 base to trimming and J lost 2 bases, with 18 bases between them. CDR3 length equals 19 residues. From germline, CDR1 is SGHNT and CDR2 YENEEA. CDR3 residues: CASSLGPWEGVTGANVLTF. CDR3 nucleotide sequence: TGTGCCAGCAGCTTAGGACCGTGGGAGGGGGTAACTGGGGCCAACGTCCTGACTTTC.

The rearrangement joins TRBV7-9 to TRBJ1-4; 10 nucleotides match TRBD1. Germline V gives CDR1 SEHNR, CDR2 FQNEAQ (reference sequence). V lost 4 bases, J lost 7 bases, and 9 bases stayed unmatched. The CDR3 sequence is 16 residues long. The CDR3 sequence: CASSSGTGEGGEKLFF. For the CDR3, the DNA is TGTGCCAGCAGCTCCGGGACAGGGGAAGGGGGTGAAAAACTGTTTTTT.

The chain is built from TRBV10-3 and TRBJ2-7; 10 bases are shared with TRBD1. CDR3 length: 14 amino acids. The germline V gene encodes CDR1 ENHRY and CDR2 SYGVKD. The V segment lost 5 bases and the J segment 2 bases; nucleotides outside the gene matches: 3. CDR3 amino acids: CAISPGQGAYEQYF. The DNA for the CDR3 is TGTGCCATCAGTCCTGGACAGGGGGCCTACGAGCAGTACTTC.

This clonotype has only a few counts. The chain has TRBV6-5 and TRBJ1-1; D may be TRBD1 (6 bases). Germline values: CDR1 MNHEY, CDR2 SVGAGI. Trimming cost V 5 bases and J 5 bases, with 21 bases left between them. CDR3 length: 16 amino acids. CDR3 DNA sequence: TGTGCCAGCAGTCCCATCAGGGGAGGCCTTTTTACTGAAGCTTTCTTT. It translates to CASSPIRGGLFTEAFF.

The V call is TRBV12-3 or TRBV12-4, the J call TRBJ2-5; 9 bases are a match to TRBD1. V was pared by 5 bases and J by 2 bases, with 9 bases of the junction left unmatched. The CDR3 totals 16 residues. As DNA, the CDR3 is TGTGCCAGCAGTACTGTCCCGGGACAGGGACAAGAGACCCAGTACTTC. This translates into CASSTVPGQGQETQYF.

There are a few counts of this clonotype. J is TRBJ1-2 and V is TRBV29-1; 7 bases are a match to TRBD1. CDR3 size: 13 residues. V dropped 4 bases and J dropped 6; count of bases not matched to a gene: 8. Germline assignment: CDR1 SQVTM and CDR2 ANQGSEA. CDR3 sequence reads: CSVGPSGQNGYTF. The CDR3, as DNA: TGCAGCGTTGGACCCTCGGGACAGAATGGCTACACCTTC. The variable domain in full, with the rest retrieved from reference TRBV29-1 and TRBJ1-2, is SAVISQKPSRDICQRGTSLTIQCQVDSQVTMMFWYRQQPGQSLTLIATANQGSEATYESGFVIDKFPISRPNLTFSTLTVSNMSPEDSSIYLCSVGPSGQNGYTFGSGTRLTVV.

The chain joins TRBV10-3 to TRBJ2-5, with a weak D call TRBD1 (7 bases). The J call may be mistaken, given a closer DNA end match to TRBJ2-7. The CDR3 runs to 13 residues. Germline V gives CDR1 ENHRY, CDR2 SYGVKD. DNA of the CDR3: TGTGCCATCAGGCGGGACAGATATTTCGAGCAGTACTTC. Translating gives CAIRRDRYFEQYF.